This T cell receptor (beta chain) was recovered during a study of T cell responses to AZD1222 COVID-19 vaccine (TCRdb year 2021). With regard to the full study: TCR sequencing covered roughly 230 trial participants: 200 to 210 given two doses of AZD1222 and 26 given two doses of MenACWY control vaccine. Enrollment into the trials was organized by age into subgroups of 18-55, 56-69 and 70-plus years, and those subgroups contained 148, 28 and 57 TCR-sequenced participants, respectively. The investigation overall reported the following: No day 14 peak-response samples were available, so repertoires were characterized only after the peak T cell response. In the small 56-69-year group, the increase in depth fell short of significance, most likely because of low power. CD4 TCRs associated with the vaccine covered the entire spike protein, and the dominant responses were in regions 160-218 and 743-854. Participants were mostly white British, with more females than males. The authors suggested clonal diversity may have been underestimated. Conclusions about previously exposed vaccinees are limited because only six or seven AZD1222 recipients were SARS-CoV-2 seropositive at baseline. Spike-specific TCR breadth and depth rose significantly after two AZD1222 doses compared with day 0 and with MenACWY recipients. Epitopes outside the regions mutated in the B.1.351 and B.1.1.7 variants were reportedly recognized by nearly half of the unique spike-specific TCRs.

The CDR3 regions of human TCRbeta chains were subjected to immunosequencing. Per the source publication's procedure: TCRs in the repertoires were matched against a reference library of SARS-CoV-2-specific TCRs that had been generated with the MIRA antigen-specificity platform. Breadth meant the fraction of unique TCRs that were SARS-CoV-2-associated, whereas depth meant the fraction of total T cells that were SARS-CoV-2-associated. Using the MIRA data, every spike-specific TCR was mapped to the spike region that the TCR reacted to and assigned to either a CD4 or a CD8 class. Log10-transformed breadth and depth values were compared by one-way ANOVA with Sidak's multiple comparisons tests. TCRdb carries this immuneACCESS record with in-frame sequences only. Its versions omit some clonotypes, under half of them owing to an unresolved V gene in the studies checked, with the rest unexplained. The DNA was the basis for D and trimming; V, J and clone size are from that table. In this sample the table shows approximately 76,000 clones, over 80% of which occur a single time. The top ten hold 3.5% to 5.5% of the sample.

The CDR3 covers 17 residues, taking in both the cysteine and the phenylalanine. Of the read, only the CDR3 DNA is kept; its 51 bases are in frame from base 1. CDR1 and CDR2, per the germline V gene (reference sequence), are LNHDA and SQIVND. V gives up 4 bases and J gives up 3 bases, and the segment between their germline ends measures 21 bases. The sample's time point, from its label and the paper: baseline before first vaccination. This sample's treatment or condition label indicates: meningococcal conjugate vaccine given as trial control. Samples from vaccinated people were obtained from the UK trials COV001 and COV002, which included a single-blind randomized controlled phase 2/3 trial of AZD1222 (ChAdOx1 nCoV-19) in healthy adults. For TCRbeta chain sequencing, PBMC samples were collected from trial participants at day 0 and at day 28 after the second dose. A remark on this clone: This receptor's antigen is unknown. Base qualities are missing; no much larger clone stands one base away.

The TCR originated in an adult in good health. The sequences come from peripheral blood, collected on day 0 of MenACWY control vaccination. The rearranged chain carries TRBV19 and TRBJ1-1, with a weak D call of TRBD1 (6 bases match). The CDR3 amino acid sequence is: CASSTTTGVEGYTEAFF. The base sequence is TGTGCCAGTAGTACGACGACAGGAGTCGAAGGGTACACTGAAGCTTTCTTT.